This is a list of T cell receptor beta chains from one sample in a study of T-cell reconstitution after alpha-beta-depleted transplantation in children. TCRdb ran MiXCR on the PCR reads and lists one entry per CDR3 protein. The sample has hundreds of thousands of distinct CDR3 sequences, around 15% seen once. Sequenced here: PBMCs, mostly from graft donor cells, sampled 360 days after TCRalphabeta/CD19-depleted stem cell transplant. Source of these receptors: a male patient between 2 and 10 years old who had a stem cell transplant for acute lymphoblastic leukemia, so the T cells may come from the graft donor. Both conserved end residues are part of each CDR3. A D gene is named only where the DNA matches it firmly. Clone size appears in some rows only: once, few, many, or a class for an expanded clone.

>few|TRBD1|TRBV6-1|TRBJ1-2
CASRGQVDGYTF
TGTGCCAGCAGAGGACAGGTGGATGGCTACACCTTC
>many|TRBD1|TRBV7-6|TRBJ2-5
CASSLGGGQGFETQYF
TGTGCCAGCAGCTTAGGTGGGGGACAGGGGTTTGAGACCCAGTACTTC
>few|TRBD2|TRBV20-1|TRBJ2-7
CSASHSGRDSYEQYF
TGCAGTGCTTCCCATAGCGGGAGGGACTCCTACGAGCAGTACTTC
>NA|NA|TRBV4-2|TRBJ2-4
CASSQSLLAKNIQYF
TGTGCCAGCAGCCAGAGTCTCCTAGCCAAAAACATTCAGTACTTC
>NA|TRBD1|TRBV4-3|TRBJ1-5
CASSQGPGTGPKYSNQPQHF
TGCGCCAGCAGCCAAGGCCCCGGGACAGGGCCCAAGTATAGCAATCAGCCCCAGCATTTT
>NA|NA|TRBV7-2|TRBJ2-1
CASSLNGFSYNEQFF
TGTGCCAGCAGCTTAAATGGATTCTCCTACAATGAGCAGTTCTTC
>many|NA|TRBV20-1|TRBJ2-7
CSARAPDLYEQYF
TGCAGTGCTAGAGCCCCGGACTTATACGAGCAGTACTTC
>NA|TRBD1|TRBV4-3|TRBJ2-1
CASSRRAGTGTDNEQFF
TGCGCCAGCAGCCGCCGGGCGGGGACAGGGACCGACAATGAGCAGTTCTTC
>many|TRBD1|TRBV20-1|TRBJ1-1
CSAAQGDRVIGTEAFF
TGCAGTGCTGCCCAAGGGGACAGGGTGATAGGCACTGAAGCTTTCTTT
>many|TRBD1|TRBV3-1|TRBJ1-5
CASSAQGTGGGQPQHF
TGTGCCAGCAGCGCCCAGGGGACAGGGGGAGGGCAGCCCCAGCATTTT
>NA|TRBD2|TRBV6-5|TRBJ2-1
CASSYSAGGPIYNEQFF
TGTGCCAGCAGTTACTCCGCGGGAGGGCCGATATACAATGAGCAGTTCTTC
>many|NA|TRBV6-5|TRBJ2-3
CASSYVRGTDTQYF
TGTGCCAGCAGTTACGTTAGGGGTACAGATACGCAGTATTTT
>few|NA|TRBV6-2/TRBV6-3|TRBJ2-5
CASSERLVETQYF
TGTGCCAGCAGTGAGAGGCTGGTGGAGACCCAGTACTTC
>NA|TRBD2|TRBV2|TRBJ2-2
CASSPRTSGRRRNTGELFF
TGTGCCAGCAGTCCTCGGACTAGCGGGAGAAGGAGGAACACCGGGGAGCTGTTTTTT
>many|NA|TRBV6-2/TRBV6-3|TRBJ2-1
CASSKQLLYNEQFF
TGTGCCAGCAGTAAGCAGCTACTCTACAATGAGCAGTTCTTC
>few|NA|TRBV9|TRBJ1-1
CASSEGGTEAFF
TGTGCCAGCAGCGAAGGGGGCACTGAAGCTTTCTTT
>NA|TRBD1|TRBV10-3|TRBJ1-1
CASRGGQVRIATTGAEAFF
TGTGCCTCCAGGGGGGGACAGGTCAGGATCGCGACCACAGGCGCTGAAGCTTTCTTT
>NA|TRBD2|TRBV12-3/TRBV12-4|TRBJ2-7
CASKRTSGYEQYF
TGTGCCAGCAAGAGGACTAGCGGCTACGAGCAGTACTTC
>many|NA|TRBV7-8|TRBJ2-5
CASSFLWGGVGETQYF
NA
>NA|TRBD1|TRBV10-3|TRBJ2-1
CAISEQGRANEQFF
TGTGCCATCAGTGAACAGGGGCGCGCCAATGAGCAGTTCTTC
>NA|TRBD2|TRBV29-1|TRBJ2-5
CSVGKGGAGETQYF
TGCAGCGTTGGCAAGGGAGGGGCGGGAGAGACCCAGTACTTC
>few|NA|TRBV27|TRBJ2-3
CASTGAGRGPLTDTQYF
TGTGCCAGCACCGGGGCGGGGCGGGGGCCGCTCACAGATACGCAGTATTTT
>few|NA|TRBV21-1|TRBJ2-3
CDVTDTQYF
TGTGATGTGACAGATACGCAGTATTTT
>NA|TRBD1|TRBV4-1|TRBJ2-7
CASSQDGQGTSYEQYF
TGCGCCAGCAGCCAAGATGGACAGGGGACCTCCTACGAGCAGTACTTC
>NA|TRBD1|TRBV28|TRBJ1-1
CASSPGTVEAFF
TGTGCCAGCAGTCCCGGGACAGTGGAAGCTTTCTTT
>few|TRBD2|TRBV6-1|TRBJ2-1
CASSPALILAGGPNEQFF
TGTGCCAGCAGTCCAGCGCTCATTCTAGCGGGAGGGCCAAATGAGCAGTTCTTC